This TCR beta chain was retrieved from a study of T-cell memory formation after mild COVID-19. Remarks on this clonotype: Antigen specificity is unknown.

This CDR3 comprises 18 residues. The V segment lost 0 bases and the J segment 6 bases; nucleotides outside the gene matches: 17. Germline CDR1 is SGDLS and CDR2 is YYNGEE. 5'RACE with constant-segment primers built TCRalpha and TCRbeta cDNA libraries with UMIs. In TCRdb, the 5' RACE reads were re-called with MiXCR into one record per CDR3 protein. Here the sample spans about 210,000 distinct CDR3 sequences, roughly a tenth being singletons. Study findings and constraints: A second wave expanding day 15 to 37 was CD4+-biased; contracting clones were balanced. CD8+ contracting clones occupied EMRA, while CD4+ ones occupied mainly CM and EM.

The sequenced sample consisted of PBMCs or a T cell subset sorted from them (not recorded which). This TCR was sampled from a man younger than 30 who had mild COVID-19 (a few samples of this study predate the infection). Cell type and time point are not known. This chain links TRBV9 with TRBJ2-7, with 8 nucleotides matching TRBD1. CDR3 DNA sequence: TGTGCCAGCAGCGTAGAGGGGGGCTTCGGACAGGGCATAGGCGAGCAGTACGTC. Protein product: CASSVEGGFGQGIGEQYV.